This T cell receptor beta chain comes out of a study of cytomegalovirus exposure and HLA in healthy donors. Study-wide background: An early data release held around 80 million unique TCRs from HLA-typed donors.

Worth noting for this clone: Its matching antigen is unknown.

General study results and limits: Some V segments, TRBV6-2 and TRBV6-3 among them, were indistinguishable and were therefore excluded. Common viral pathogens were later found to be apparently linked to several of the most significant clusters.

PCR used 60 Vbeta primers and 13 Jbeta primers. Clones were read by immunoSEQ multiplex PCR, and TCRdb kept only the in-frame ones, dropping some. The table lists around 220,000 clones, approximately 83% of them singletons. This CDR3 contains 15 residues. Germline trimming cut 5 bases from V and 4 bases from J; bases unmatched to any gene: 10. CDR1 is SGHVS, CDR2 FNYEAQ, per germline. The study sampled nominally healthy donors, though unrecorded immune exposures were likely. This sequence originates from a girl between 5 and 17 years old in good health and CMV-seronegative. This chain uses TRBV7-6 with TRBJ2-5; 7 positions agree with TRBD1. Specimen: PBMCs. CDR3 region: CASSDTRPGGETQYF. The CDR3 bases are TGTGCCAGCAGCGACACCCGGCCAGGGGGAGAGACCCAGTACTTC.